This T cell receptor beta chain comes out of a study of T cell changes during pregnancy in multiple sclerosis. The CDR3 has 10 amino acids. V was clipped by 2 bases and J by 11 bases, with 6 bases between them. Germline values: CDR1 SNHLY, CDR2 FYNNEI. Using immunoSEQ multiplex PCR, the repertoire was profiled, and TCRdb retains in-frame clones only, with some absent. This table has around 60,000 clones, about nine tenths appearing once. This sequence joins TRBV2 and TRBJ1-1; D ambiguous. The sample here was peripheral blood, taken in the first trimester of pregnancy. The TCR originated in a female donor with multiple sclerosis, enrolled in a pregnancy study. The chain's CDR3 is CASSEILAFF. For the CDR3, the DNA is TGTGCCAGCAGTGAAATTCTGGCTTTCTTT.